These 12 T cell receptor beta chains originate from one sample sequenced in a study of tumor-infiltrating lymphocytes in oesophageal squamous cell carcinoma. Each CDR3 protein gets one entry after TCRdb re-called the PCR reads with MiXCR. The profile shows about 15,000 distinct CDR3 sequences, approximately 54% of them singletons. The sample consisted of esophageal tumor tissue. The origin of the receptors is a female donor with esophageal squamous cell carcinoma.

This clonotype was found many times. The chain links TRBV7-2 to TRBJ2-3; 7 nucleotides match TRBD1. The CDR3 loop spans 16 amino acids. After removal of 5 bases from V and 0 bases from J, the junction contained 8 bases not matched to a gene. Germline CDR1 and CDR2: SGHTA and FQGNSA. CDR3 loop: CASSARQGGSTDTQYF. CDR3 in DNA: TGTGCCAGCAGCGCTCGACAGGGTGGGAGCACAGATACGCAGTATTTT.

The J gene is TRBJ2-5, the V gene TRBV5-1; TRBD1 agrees at 8 bases. Near its end, the DNA agrees better with TRBJ2-1, so the J call may be wrong. Germline CDR1 SGHRS, CDR2 YFSETQ. The CDR3 length is 14 residues. In DNA form, the CDR3 reads TGCGCCAGCAGCCACGACAGGGGCGACAATGAGCAGTTCTTC. Translating it yields CASSHDRGDNEQFF.

Ten or more counts support this clonotype. V is TRBV5-1 and J is TRBJ2-5; D remains unclear. This CDR3 comprises 16 residues. The germline V and J ends were trimmed by 0 bases and 1 base, with 13 bases remaining between them. Germline-derived CDR1 and CDR2 are SGHRS and YFSETQ. CDR3 protein: CASSLAQNAIQETQYF. In DNA form, the CDR3 reads TGCGCCAGCAGCTTGGCCCAAAATGCAATCCAAGAGACCCAGTACTTC.

The CDR3 protein is CASSQTGYARGAFF. The CDR3 DNA reads as TGTGCCAGCAGCCAAACTGGGTACGCCCGGGGGGCTTTCTTT. J is TRBJ1-1 and V is TRBV14; D perhaps matches TRBD1 (5 bases). This CDR3 has 14 amino acids. The germline V gene encodes CDR1 SGHDN and CDR2 FVKESK. Trimming removed 2 bases from V and 11 bases from J, with 18 bases in between.

The gene calls are TRBV7-8 and TRBJ1-6, with 7 bases that match TRBD1. From germline, CDR1 is SGHVS and CDR2 FQNEAQ. There are 15 residues in the CDR3. J gave up 10 bases and V 2 bases, and 8 bases lay outside the gene matches. The CDR3 loop reads CASSLRAGTDSPLHF. The CDR3 bases are TGTGCCAGCAGCTTACGCGCAGGGACAGACTCACCCCTCCACTTT.

The rearrangement links TRBV7-2 to TRBJ2-5, with no clear D. The J call is in doubt because the DNA end fits TRBJ2-7 better. The germline V gene encodes CDR1 SGHTA and CDR2 FQGNSA. The CDR3 contains 14 residues. Written as DNA, the CDR3 is TGTGCCAGCAGCCGCACGGCGGCGTCCTACGAGCAGTACTTC. Encoded protein: CASSRTAASYEQYF.

The chain couples TRBV11-3 to TRBJ2-7; D gene unclear. The CDR3 length is 14 residues. V shed 6 bases and J shed 2 bases, with 14 bases lying between them. Germline CDR1 SGHNT, CDR2 YENEEA. The CDR3 is CASRSRFSPYEQYF. The CDR3 DNA sequence: TGTGCCAGCAGGTCTAGATTTTCTCCCTACGAGCAGTACTTC.

This chain uses TRBV28 with TRBJ1-2; no definite D call. The CDR3 is 11 residues long. Germline V gene lookup returns CDR1 MDHEN and CDR2 SYDVKM. The V and J ends lost 5 bases and 8 bases respectively, with 9 bases between them. The DNA of the CDR3 is TGTGCCAGCAGTCAGACGAGGGGCTACACCTTC. Translation: CASSQTRGYTF.

The V and J genes are TRBV7-2 and TRBJ2-1; 13 bases match TRBD2. The end of the DNA aligns better with TRBJ2-5, so the J call may be wrong. The germline gives CDR1 SGHTA, CDR2 FQGNSA. The CDR3 is 17 amino acids. The CDR3 DNA reads TGTGCCAGCAGCCTTGGGACTAGCGGGACCTTACAAGAGACCCAGTACTTC. The encoded protein is CASSLGTSGTLQETQYF.

The sample holds a few counts of this clonotype. A read error is possible here, since a much larger clone lies one base away. The rearrangement uses TRBV6-8 and TRBJ2-3, with D maybe TRBD2 (5 bases). The ends were cut back, 7 bases at V and 14 bases at J, with 19 bases in the middle. CDR1 is MNHGY, CDR2 SAAAGT, per germline. The length of the CDR3 is 12 residues. The CDR3 nucleotides read TGTGCCAGCACCCGAGGAGCCGGGGAGCTGTATTTT. Amino acid sequence: CASTRGAGELYF.

Here the CDR3 reads CASSIADRGLPGELYF. CDR3 sequence (DNA): TGTGCCAGTAGTATAGCGGACAGGGGGCTCCCCGGGGAGCTGTATTTT. The rearrangement uses TRBV19 and TRBJ2-3; 11 nucleotides match TRBD1. V shed 1 base and J 14 bases; nucleotides not matched to a gene: 14. The germline CDR1 and CDR2 sequences are LNHDA and SQIVND (reference sequence). This CDR3 is built from 16 residues.

This clonotype was observed at least ten times. The chain links TRBV15 to TRBJ2-5; possibly TRBD1 for D (5 bases). CDR1 is LNHNV and CDR2 is YYDKDF in the germline V gene (reference sequence). Trimming removed 7 bases from V and 6 bases from J, with 15 bases in between. There are 13 residues in the CDR3. This CDR3 reads CATTHGDRKTQYF. CDR3 DNA: TGTGCCACCACCCATGGAGACAGAAAGACCCAGTACTTC.